The next 30 T cell receptor beta chains were all read from a single sample in a study of cytomegalovirus exposure and HLA in healthy donors. PCR amplification relied on 60 Vbeta primers (plus 13 Jbeta primers). Only in-frame clones appear in the TCRdb table, and some are missing; sequencing was by immunoSEQ multiplex PCR. Of under 70,000 clones in the sample, 70% are singletons; the top ten hold roughly a fifth. The sample consisted of PBMCs. These receptors all stem from a woman in her sixties or seventies in good health and CMV-seropositive.

V and J are TRBV4-3 and TRBJ2-5; 10 bases fit TRBD2. V shed 3 bases and J 2 bases; nucleotides not matched to a gene: 9. The CDR3 extends over 17 amino acids. From germline, CDR1 is LGHNA and CDR2 YSLEER. CDR3 region: CASSQELSGGEQETQYF. DNA for the CDR3: TGCGCCAGCAGCCAGGAACTGAGCGGGGGGGAACAAGAGACCCAGTACTTC.

CDR3 amino acids: CAAAAATGELFF. CDR3 nucleotides: TGTGCCGCCGCCGCGGCCACCGGGGAGCTGTTTTTT. This chain joins TRBV5-4 and TRBJ2-2; no clear D gene. The ends were cut back, 10 bases at V and 4 bases at J, with 11 bases in the middle. The germline gives CDR1 SGHNT, CDR2 YYREEE (reference sequence). This CDR3 has 12 residues. The full variable domain, rest sourced from reference TRBV5-4 and TRBJ2-2, is ETGVTQSPTHLIKTRGQQVTLRCSSQSGHNTVSWYQQALGQGPQFIFQYYREEENGRGNFPPRFSGLQFPNYSSELNVNALELDDSALYLCAAAAATGELFFGEGSRLTVL.

This clone occurred once. V and J are TRBV21-1 and TRBJ2-1; the D call in the table, TRBD1, was not verified against the DNA. TRBV21-1 is a documented pseudogene. This CDR3 spans 13 amino acids. CDR3 coding DNA: TGTGCCAGCAGCAAAGCGGCCAGGGGCGAGCAGTTCTTC. Translated, it gives CASSKAARGEQFF.

The CDR3 region has the DNA TGTGCCAGTAACAGGCTGGAGACCCAGTACTTC. It is translated as CASNRLETQYF. The rearrangement uses TRBV2 and TRBJ2-5; TRBD1 might be the D (5 bases). CDR1 is SNHLY, CDR2 FYNNEI, per germline. This CDR3 has 11 amino acids. V gave up 9 bases and J gave up 5 bases, with 10 bases separating them.

This clone has only a few counts. The chain carries TRBV7-2 and TRBJ1-5; maybe TRBD1 (6 bases). This CDR3 is built from 15 residues. V lost 2 bases to trimming and J lost 6 bases, with 14 bases between them. The germline V gene encodes CDR1 SGHTA and CDR2 FQGNSA. CDR3 DNA sequence: TGTGCCAGCAGCTTACGGGAGGGGGTTGTTCAGCCCCAGCATTTT. Protein sequence: CASSLREGVVQPQHF.

The rearrangement uses TRBV4-3 and TRBJ1-4; D not resolved. Trimming stripped 0 bases from V and 4 bases from J, with 9 bases between. The CDR3 loop spans 15 amino acids. Germline-derived CDR1 and CDR2 are LGHNA and YSLEER. CDR3 nucleotides: TGCGCCAGCAGCCAAGATGTGCAGATTAATGAAAAACTGTTTTTT. Protein sequence: CASSQDVQINEKLFF.

This chain joins TRBV4-3 and TRBJ1-1; maybe TRBD1 (6 bases). V gave up 3 bases and J gave up 2 bases, with 13 bases separating them. Germline V gene sequence: CDR1 LGHNA, CDR2 YSLEER. This CDR3 region has 15 residues. For the CDR3, the DNA is TGCGCCAGCAGCCAGGGGGGCGGGGGAAACACTGAAGCTTTCTTT. It translates to CASSQGGGGNTEAFF.

The rearrangement links TRBV28 to TRBJ1-2; D gene unclear. Germline CDR1 reads MDHEN; CDR2 reads SYDVKM. V lost 4 bases and J lost 4, with 4 bases in between. CDR3 length: 11 residues. The DNA for the CDR3 is TGTGCCAGCAGTTCTGTCTATGGCTACACCTTC. Its translation: CASSSVYGYTF.

This clone was detected only once. The chain uses TRBV27 and TRBJ1-4; 8 bases line up with TRBD1. V lost 4 bases to trimming and J lost 7 bases; unmatched junction nucleotides: 8. Germline V lookup: CDR1 MNHEY, CDR2 SMNVEV (reference sequence). There are 15 residues in the CDR3. Here the CDR3 DNA reads TGTGCCAGCAGTTCCGGACAGGGAACGGCTGAAAAACTGTTTTTT. The encoded protein is CASSSGQGTAEKLFF.

The rearrangement uses TRBV4-3 and TRBJ2-7, with D unresolved. Germline V gene sequence: CDR1 LGHNA, CDR2 YSLEER. The V gene lost 3 bases and the J gene lost 2 bases, with 11 bases spanning the gap. This CDR3 has 14 residues. CDR3 DNA: TGCGCCAGCAGCCATGACTCGACGGCCTACGAGCAGTACTTC. Protein sequence: CASSHDSTAYEQYF.

This clone showed up just a few times. The V call is TRBV2, the J call TRBJ2-3; 9 nucleotides agree with TRBD2. Germline V gene lookup returns CDR1 SNHLY and CDR2 FYNNEI. J lost 0 bases, V lost 8 bases, and 15 bases had no gene match. The CDR3 is made up of 18 amino acids. The CDR3 DNA is TGTGCCAGCGTCCGGGAGGCTAGCGGGGTACCTAGCACAGATACGCAGTATTTT. Translated, it gives CASVREASGVPSTDTQYF.

There are a few counts of this clone. The V and J genes are TRBV28 and TRBJ1-1, with D tentatively TRBD1 (6 bases). The CDR3 sequence is 14 residues long. Germline lookup yields CDR1 MDHEN and CDR2 SYDVKM. With 5 bases removed from V and 5 bases from J, the gap between germline ends came to 15 bases. The CDR3 loop reads CASSPQGKGTEAFF. The CDR3 region has the DNA TGTGCCAGCAGTCCCCAGGGGAAGGGGACTGAAGCTTTCTTT.

The J gene is TRBJ2-7, the V gene TRBV6-1, with TRBD2 as a possible D gene (5 bases). Trimming took off 6 bases at V and 3 bases at J, with 12 bases between the two ends. This CDR3 has 13 residues. Germline V CDR1 and CDR2: MNHNS, SASEGT. The CDR3 spells CASSRGGLYEQYF. CDR3 coding DNA: TGTGCCAGCAGCCGCGGCGGGCTCTACGAGCAGTACTTC.

The V gene is TRBV5-1, the J gene TRBJ1-2, with D possibly being TRBD1 (6 bases). The length of the CDR3 is 14 residues. Germline V gene data show CDR1 as SGHRS and CDR2 as YFSETQ. V gave up 1 base and J gave up 3 bases, with 10 bases separating them. The DNA for the CDR3 is TGCGCCAGCAGCTTGTGGGAGGGGGACTATGGCTACACCTTC. Amino acids: CASSLWEGDYGYTF. Filled out from reference TRBV5-1 and TRBJ1-2, the complete variable domain reads KAGVTQTPRYLIKTRGQQVTLSCSPISGHRSVSWYQQTPGQGLQFLFEYFSETQRNKGNFPGRFSGRQFSNSRSEMNVSTLELGDSALYLCASSLWEGDYGYTFGSGTRLTVV.

The rearrangement uses TRBV19 and TRBJ2-3; 7 nucleotides line up with TRBD2. Germline V gene lookup returns CDR1 LNHDA and CDR2 SQIVND (reference sequence). V lost 10 bases, J lost 0 bases, and 7 bases stayed unmatched. The CDR3 consists of 14 residues. The CDR3 nucleotides are TGTGCCACGACGGAGACTAGCAGCACAGATACGCAGTATTTT. As protein: CATTETSSTDTQYF.

There are a few counts of this clone. V gene TRBV7-2 combines with J gene TRBJ1-4; 7 bases map to TRBD1. The CDR3 contains 14 residues. Trimming cost V 5 bases and J 2 bases; bases outside gene matches: 2. Germline CDR1 and CDR2: SGHTA and FQGNSA. CDR3 amino acids: CASSEQGTNEKLFF. The CDR3 DNA is TGTGCCAGCAGCGAACAGGGGACTAATGAAAAACTGTTTTTT.

About this clone: The junction differs from germline at one of its ends, possibly a read error. The gene calls are TRBV7-9 and TRBJ1-3, with TRBD1 matching 9 bases. The V gene's germline CDR1 is SEHNR and CDR2 FQNEAQ (reference sequence). This CDR3 contains 17 residues. CDR3 coding DNA: TGTTCCAGCAGCTTAAATCACTACAGGGGGCGAGGAAACACCATATATTTT. This gives the protein CSSSLNHYRGRGNTIYF.

This clone was counted between two and nine times. The chain combines TRBV7-2 with TRBJ1-1; D is possibly TRBD1 (6 bases). Germline V gene lookup returns CDR1 SGHTA and CDR2 FQGNSA. This CDR3 region has 17 residues. The V gene lost 1 base and the J gene lost 6 bases, with 21 bases spanning the gap. CDR3 sequence (DNA): TGTGCCAGCAGCTTAGGTATTTTGGCAGGGGATTTGGCTGAAGCTTTCTTT. It specifies CASSLGILAGDLAEAFF. Variable domain in full (rest from reference TRBV7-2 and TRBJ1-1): GAGVSQSPSNKVTEKGKDVELRCDPISGHTALYWYRQSLGQGLEFLIYFQGNSAPDKSGLPSDRFSAERTGGSVSTLTIQRTQQEDSAVYLCASSLGILAGDLAEAFFGQGTRLTVV.

The rearrangement uses TRBV7-9 and TRBJ2-4; 8 nucleotides match TRBD1. The CDR3 totals 15 residues. V was clipped by 1 base and J by 7 bases; unmatched bases: 6. The germline V gene encodes CDR1 SEHNR and CDR2 FQNEAQ (reference sequence). The chain's CDR3 is CASSLVDRESNIQYF. DNA for the CDR3: TGTGCCAGCAGCTTAGTGGACAGGGAATCTAACATTCAGTACTTC.

J is TRBJ1-5 and V is TRBV9; D remains unclear. In germline, CDR1 is SGDLS, CDR2 YYNGEE. The CDR3 is 15 residues long. Trimming left V 0 bases short and J 0 bases short, with 7 bases between. The CDR3 nucleotides are TGTGCCAGCAGCGTAGGCCACGGTAGCAATCAGCCCCAGCATTTT. This sequence encodes CASSVGHGSNQPQHF.

The rearrangement links TRBV7-2 to TRBJ1-1; D unclear. Germline CDR1 reads SGHTA; CDR2 reads FQGNSA. V lost 1 base, J lost 1 base, and 10 bases lay in between. CDR3 size: 15 residues. The CDR3 loop reads CASSLGNRRNTEAFF. Here the CDR3 DNA reads TGTGCCAGCAGCTTAGGTAATCGCAGGAACACTGAAGCTTTCTTT. The complete variable domain, with remaining parts taken from reference TRBV7-2 and TRBJ1-1, reads GAGVSQSPSNKVTEKGKDVELRCDPISGHTALYWYRQSLGQGLEFLIYFQGNSAPDKSGLPSDRFSAERTGGSVSTLTIQRTQQEDSAVYLCASSLGNRRNTEAFFGQGTRLTVV.

The chain uses TRBV10-1 and TRBJ2-2; weak D call: TRBD2 (6 bases). The germline V and J ends were trimmed by 4 bases and 4 bases, with 13 bases remaining between them. The CDR3 is 15 residues long. The germline V gene encodes CDR1 WNHNN and CDR2 SYGVQD (reference sequence). The CDR3 DNA reads TGCGCCAGCAGTGCGTGGTCCGGGGGCACCGGGGAGCTGTTTTTT. It yields the protein CASSAWSGGTGELFF.

J is TRBJ2-2 and V is TRBV10-1; tentatively, D is TRBD1 (5 bases). This CDR3 contains 14 residues. Deletions cut 3 bases from V and 1 base from J, with 6 bases between. The germline V gene encodes CDR1 WNHNN and CDR2 SYGVQD (reference sequence). CDR3 protein: CASSDTGNTGELFF. The CDR3 DNA sequence: TGCGCCAGCAGTGATACAGGGAACACCGGGGAGCTGTTTTTT.

The chain employs TRBV5-8 and TRBJ1-4; 11 positions match TRBD1. V trimming: 0 bases; J trimming: 2 bases; junction bases outside the gene matches: 0. The CDR3 spans 16 residues. CDR1 is SGHTS and CDR2 is YDEGEE in the germline V gene. The CDR3 protein is CASSLGTGGTNEKLFF. CDR3 in DNA: TGTGCCAGCAGCTTGGGGACAGGGGGCACTAATGAAAAACTGTTTTTT.

The gene calls are TRBV11-2 and TRBJ2-3, with a tentative D call TRBD2 (7 bases). Trimming shortened V by 5 bases and J by 3 bases, and 24 bases separated the two germline ends. There are 18 residues in the CDR3. Germline CDR1 reads SGHAT; CDR2 reads FQNNGV. CDR3 region: CASSRVNIAGAWTDTQYF. In DNA, the CDR3 is TGTGCCAGCAGCCGAGTCAATATTGCGGGGGCCTGGACAGATACGCAGTATTTT.

The chain carries TRBV5-4 and TRBJ1-1, with TRBD1 matching over 8 bases. The germline CDR1 and CDR2 sequences are SGHNT and YYREEE (reference sequence). J lost 3 bases, V lost 4 bases, and 8 bases had no gene match. This CDR3 has 15 residues. CDR3 sequence reads: CASSRRQGRDTEAFF. CDR3 nucleotides: TGTGCCAGCAGCCGCAGACAGGGGAGGGACACTGAAGCTTTCTTT.

The chain joins TRBV11-2 to TRBJ2-1; TRBD2 matches 13 bases. Losses at the gene ends were 4 bases for V and 7 bases for J; bases not matched to a gene: 4. Germline V CDR1 and CDR2: SGHAT, FQNNGV. CDR3 length: 15 amino acids. This CDR3 is CASSWGLAGINEQFF. For the CDR3, the DNA is TGTGCCAGCAGCTGGGGACTAGCGGGGATTAATGAGCAGTTCTTC.

This rearrangement joins TRBV18 to TRBJ1-2; TRBD1 matches 9 bases. CDR1 is KGHSH and CDR2 is LQKENI in the germline V gene. The CDR3 has 14 amino acids. The J segment lost 3 bases and the V segment lost 6 bases, leaving 5 bases of the junction unmatched. CDR3 protein: CASSERQGDYGYTF. CDR3 in DNA: TGTGCCAGCTCCGAGAGACAGGGGGACTATGGCTACACCTTC.

Concerning this clone itself: Compared with germline, one end of the junction differs, possibly owing to a read error. The J gene is TRBJ1-5, the V gene TRBV7-9, with D possibly TRBD1 on 6 matching bases. Germline V gives CDR1 SEHNR, CDR2 FQNEAQ (reference sequence). This CDR3 spans 15 amino acids. CDR3 sequence (DNA): TGTTCCAGCAGCTCTACAGGGAGCGGCAATCAGCCCCAGCATTTT. It specifies CSSSSTGSGNQPQHF.

J is TRBJ1-4 and V is TRBV4-3; D is ambiguous. CDR1 LGHNA and CDR2 YSLEER come from the germline V gene. V lost 0 bases to trimming and J lost 6 bases, with 11 bases between them. The CDR3 spans 15 residues. CDR3 nucleotides: TGCGCCAGCAGCCAAGACCCGATCAGTCATGAAAAACTGTTTTTT. Translated, it gives CASSQDPISHEKLFF.